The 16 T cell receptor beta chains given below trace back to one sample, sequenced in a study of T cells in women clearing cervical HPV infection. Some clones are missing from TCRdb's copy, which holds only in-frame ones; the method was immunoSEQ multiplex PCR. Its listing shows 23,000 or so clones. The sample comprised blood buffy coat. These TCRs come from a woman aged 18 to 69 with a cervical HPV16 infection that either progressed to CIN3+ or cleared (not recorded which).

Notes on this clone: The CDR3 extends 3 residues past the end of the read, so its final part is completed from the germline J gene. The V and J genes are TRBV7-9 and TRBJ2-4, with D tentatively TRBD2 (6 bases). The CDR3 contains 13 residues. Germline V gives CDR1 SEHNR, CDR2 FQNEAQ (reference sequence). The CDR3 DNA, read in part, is TGTGCCAGCAGCTTCGGCGTGGACTATGGT. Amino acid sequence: CASSFGVDYG. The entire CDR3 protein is CASSFGVDYGQYF.

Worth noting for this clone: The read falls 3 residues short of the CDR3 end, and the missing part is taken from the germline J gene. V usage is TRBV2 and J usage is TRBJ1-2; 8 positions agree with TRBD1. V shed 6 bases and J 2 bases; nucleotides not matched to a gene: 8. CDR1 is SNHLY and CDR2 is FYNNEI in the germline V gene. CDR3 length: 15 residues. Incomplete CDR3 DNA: TGTGCCAGCAGAGGAGACCGACAGGGGAACTATGGC. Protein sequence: CASRGDRQGNYG. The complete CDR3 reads CASRGDRQGNYGYTF.

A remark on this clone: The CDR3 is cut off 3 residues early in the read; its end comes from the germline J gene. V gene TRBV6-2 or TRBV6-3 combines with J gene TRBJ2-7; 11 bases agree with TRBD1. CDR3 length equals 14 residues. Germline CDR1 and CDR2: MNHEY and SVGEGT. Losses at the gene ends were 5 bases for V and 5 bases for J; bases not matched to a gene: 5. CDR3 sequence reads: CASSRRTGGDEQYF. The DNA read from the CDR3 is TGTGCCAGCAGTCGAAGGACAGGGGGCGACGAG.

CDR3 sequence reads: CASSPKPTSAETQYF. Partial CDR3 DNA: TGTGCCAGCAGCCCTAAACCGACTAGCGCAGAGACC. This chain connects TRBV5-4 to TRBJ2-5; 8 bases map to TRBD2. The CDR3 end falls 3 residues outside the read, so it is completed with the germline J gene. V lost 4 bases, J lost 4 bases, and 9 bases stayed unmatched. CDR3 length: 15 amino acids. Germline-derived CDR1 and CDR2 are SGHNT and YYREEE (reference sequence).

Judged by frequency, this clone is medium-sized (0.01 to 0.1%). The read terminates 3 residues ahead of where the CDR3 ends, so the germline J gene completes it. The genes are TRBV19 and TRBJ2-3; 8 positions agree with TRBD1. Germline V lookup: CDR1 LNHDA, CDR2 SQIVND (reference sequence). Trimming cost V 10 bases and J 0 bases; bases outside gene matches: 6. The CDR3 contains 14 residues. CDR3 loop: CATTGEWSTDTQYF. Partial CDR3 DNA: TGTGCCACGACAGGGGAGTGGAGCACAGATACG.

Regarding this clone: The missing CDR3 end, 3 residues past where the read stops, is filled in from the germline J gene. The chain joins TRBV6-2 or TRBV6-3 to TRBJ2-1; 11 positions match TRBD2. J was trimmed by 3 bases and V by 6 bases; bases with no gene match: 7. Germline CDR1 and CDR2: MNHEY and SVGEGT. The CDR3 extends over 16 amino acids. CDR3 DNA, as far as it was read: TGTGCCAGCAGAAACCTCGGACTAGCGGGCTACAATGAG. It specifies CASRNLGLAGYNE. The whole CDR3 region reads CASRNLGLAGYNEQFF.

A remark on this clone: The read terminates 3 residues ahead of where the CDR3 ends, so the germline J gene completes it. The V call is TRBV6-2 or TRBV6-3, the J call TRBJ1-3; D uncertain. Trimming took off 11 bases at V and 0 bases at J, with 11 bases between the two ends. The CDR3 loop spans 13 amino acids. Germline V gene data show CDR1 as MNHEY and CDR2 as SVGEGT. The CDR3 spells CAGKRGSGNTIYF. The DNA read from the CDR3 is TGTGCCGGAAAACGGGGCTCTGGAAACACC.

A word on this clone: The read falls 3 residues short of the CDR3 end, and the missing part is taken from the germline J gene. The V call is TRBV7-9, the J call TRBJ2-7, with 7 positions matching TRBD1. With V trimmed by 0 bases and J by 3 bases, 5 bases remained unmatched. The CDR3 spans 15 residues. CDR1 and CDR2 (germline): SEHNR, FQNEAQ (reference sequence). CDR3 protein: CASSLAPGTDYEQYF. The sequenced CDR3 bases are TGTGCCAGCAGCTTAGCCCCCGGGACAGACTACGAG. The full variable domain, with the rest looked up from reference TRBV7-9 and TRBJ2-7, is DTGVSQNPRHKITKRGQNVTFRCDPISEHNRLYWYRQTLGQGPEFLTYFQNEAQLEKSRLLSDRFSAERPKGSFSTLEIQRTEQGDSAMYLCASSLAPGTDYEQYFGPGTRLTVT.

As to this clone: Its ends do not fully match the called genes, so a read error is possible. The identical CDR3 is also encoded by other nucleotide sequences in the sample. The CDR3 DNA, read in part, is TGTGCCTGGAGTGGCGGTTCCCTCCGGGACAGGGGGTATGGAAACACA. Its translation is CAWSGGSLRDRGYGNT. The entire CDR3 protein reads CAWSGGSLRDRGYGNTIYF. The chain is built from TRBV30 and TRBJ1-3; 11 bases map to TRBD1. The sequenced fragment ends 3 residues before the CDR3 boundary, so the rest is inferred from the germline J gene. The length of the CDR3 is 19 residues. CDR1 and CDR2 from the germline V gene are GTSNPN and SVGIG (reference sequence).

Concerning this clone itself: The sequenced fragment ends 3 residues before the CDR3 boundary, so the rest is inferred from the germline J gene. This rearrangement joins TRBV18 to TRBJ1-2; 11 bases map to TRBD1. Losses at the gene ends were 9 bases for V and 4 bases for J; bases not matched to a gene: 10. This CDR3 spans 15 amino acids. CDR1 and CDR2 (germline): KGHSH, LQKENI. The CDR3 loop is CASTGQGAQGYGYTF. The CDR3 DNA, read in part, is TGTGCCAGTACCGGACAGGGGGCGCAGGGCTATGGC.

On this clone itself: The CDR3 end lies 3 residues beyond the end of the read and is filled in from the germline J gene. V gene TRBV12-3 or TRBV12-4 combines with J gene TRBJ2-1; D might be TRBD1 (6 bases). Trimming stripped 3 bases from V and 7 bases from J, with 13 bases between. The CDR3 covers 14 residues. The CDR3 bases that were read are TGTGCCAGCAGTTTCGTGGGGCAGGGGAATGAG. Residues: CASSFVGQGNE. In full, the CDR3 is CASSFVGQGNEQFF.

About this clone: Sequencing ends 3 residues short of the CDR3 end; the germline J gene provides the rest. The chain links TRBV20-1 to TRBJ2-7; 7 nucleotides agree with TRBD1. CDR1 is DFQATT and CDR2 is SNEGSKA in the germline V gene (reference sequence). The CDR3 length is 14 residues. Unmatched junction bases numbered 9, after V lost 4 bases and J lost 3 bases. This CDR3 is CSATDYRGFYEQYF. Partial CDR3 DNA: TGCAGTGCTACCGATTACAGGGGCTTCTACGAG.

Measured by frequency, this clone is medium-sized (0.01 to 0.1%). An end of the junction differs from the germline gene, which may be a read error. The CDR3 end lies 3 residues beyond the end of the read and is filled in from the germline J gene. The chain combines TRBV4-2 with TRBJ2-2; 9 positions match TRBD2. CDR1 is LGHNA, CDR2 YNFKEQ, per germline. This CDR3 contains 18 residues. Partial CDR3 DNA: TGCGCCAGCAGCTTAGGTTTCGCAGGCGGGAGGGGGACCGGGGAG. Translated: CASSLGFAGGRGTGE. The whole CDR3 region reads CASSLGFAGGRGTGELFF.

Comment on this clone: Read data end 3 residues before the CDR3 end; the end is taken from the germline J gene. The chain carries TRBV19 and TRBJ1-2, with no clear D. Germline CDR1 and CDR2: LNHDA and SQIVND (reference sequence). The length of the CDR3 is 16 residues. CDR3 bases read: TGTGCCAGTAGTCCCGCCTCGGTCCGGTATCAATGGGGC. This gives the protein CASSPASVRYQWG. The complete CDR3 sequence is CASSPASVRYQWGYTF.

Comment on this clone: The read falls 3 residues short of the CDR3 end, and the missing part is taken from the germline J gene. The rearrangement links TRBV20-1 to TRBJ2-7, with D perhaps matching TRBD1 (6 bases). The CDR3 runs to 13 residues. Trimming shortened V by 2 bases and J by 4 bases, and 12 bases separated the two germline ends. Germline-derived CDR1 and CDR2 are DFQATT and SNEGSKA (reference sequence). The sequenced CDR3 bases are TGCAGTGCTAGAACCCTGGGACATTACGAG. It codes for CSARTLGHYE. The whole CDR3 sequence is CSARTLGHYEQYF.

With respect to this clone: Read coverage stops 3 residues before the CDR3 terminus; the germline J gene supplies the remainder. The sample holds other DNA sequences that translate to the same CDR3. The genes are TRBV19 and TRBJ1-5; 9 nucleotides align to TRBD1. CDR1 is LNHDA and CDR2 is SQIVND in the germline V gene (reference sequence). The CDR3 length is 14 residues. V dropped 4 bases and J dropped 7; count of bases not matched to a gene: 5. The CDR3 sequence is CASSTTGGGQPQHF. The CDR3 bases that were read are TGTGCCAGTAGTACAACAGGGGGCGGGCAGCCC.